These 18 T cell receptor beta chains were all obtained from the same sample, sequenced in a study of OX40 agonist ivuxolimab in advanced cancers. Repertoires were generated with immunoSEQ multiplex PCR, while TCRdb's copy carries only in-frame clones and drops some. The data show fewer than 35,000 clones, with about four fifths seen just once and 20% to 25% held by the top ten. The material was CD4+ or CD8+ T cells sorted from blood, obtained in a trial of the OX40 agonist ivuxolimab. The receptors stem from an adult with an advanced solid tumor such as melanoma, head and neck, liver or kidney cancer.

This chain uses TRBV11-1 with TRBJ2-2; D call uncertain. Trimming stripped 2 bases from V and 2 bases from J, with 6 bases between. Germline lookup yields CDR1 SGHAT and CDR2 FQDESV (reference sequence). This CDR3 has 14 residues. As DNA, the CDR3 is TGTGCCAGCAGCTTAAGACTTAACACCGGGGAGCTGTTTTTT. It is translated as CASSLRLNTGELFF.

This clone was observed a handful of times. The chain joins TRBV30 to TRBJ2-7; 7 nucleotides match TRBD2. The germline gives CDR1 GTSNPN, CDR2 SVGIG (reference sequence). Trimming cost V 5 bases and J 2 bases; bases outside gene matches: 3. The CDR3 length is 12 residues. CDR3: CAWRGGTYEQYF. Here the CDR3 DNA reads TGTGCCTGGCGGGGAGGGACCTACGAGCAGTACTTC.

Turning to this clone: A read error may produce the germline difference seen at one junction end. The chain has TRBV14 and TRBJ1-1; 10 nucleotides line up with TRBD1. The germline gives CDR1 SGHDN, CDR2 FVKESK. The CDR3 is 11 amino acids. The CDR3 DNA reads TGTGCCAGCAGCTGGACAGGGGGGGTTTCGTTT. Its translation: CASSWTGGVSF.

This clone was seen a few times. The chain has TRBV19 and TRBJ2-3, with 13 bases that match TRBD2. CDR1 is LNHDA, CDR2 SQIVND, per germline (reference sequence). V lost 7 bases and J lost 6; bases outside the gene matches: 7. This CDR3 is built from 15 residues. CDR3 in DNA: TGTGCCAGTATTAGGACTAGCGGGAGTGGGGATACGCAGTATTTT. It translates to CASIRTSGSGDTQYF.

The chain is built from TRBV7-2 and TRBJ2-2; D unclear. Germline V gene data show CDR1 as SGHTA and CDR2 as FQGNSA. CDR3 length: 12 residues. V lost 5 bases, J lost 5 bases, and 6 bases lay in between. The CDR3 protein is CASSLSTGELFF. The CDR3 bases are TGTGCCAGCAGCCTTTCGACCGGGGAGCTGTTTTTT. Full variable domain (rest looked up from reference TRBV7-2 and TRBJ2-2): GAGVSQSPSNKVTEKGKDVELRCDPISGHTALYWYRQSLGQGLEFLIYFQGNSAPDKSGLPSDRFSAERTGGSVSTLTIQRTQQEDSAVYLCASSLSTGELFFGEGSRLTVL.

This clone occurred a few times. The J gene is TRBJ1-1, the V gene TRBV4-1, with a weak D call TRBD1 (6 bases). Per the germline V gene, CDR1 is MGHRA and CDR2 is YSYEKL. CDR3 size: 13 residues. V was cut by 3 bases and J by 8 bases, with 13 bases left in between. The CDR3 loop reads CASSQSRGSEAFF. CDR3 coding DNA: TGCGCCAGCAGCCAGTCTAGGGGGTCGGAAGCTTTCTTT.

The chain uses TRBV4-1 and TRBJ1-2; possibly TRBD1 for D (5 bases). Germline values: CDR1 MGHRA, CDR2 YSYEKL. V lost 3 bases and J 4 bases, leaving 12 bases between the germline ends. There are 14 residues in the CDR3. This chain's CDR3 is CASSQTSGLYGYTF. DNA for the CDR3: TGCGCCAGCAGCCAGACCTCAGGGCTCTATGGCTACACCTTC.

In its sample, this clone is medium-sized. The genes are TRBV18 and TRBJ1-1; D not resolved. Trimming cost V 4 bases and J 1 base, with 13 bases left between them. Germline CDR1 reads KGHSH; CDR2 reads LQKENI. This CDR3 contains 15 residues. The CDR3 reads CASSQRNPGNTEAFF. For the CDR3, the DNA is TGTGCCAGCTCACAGAGGAACCCAGGGAACACTGAAGCTTTCTTT.

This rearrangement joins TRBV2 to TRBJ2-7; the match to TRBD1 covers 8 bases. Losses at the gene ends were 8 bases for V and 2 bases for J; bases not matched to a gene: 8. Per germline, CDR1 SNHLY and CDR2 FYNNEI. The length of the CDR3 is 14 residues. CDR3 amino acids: CASGGQGEPYEQYF. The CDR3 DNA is TGTGCCAGCGGAGGACAGGGTGAACCCTACGAGCAGTACTTC.

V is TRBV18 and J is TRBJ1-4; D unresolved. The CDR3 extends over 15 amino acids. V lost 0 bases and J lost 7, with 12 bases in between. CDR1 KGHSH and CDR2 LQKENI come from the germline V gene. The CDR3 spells CASSPPDGTGEKLFF. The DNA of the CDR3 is TGTGCCAGCTCACCACCGGACGGAACTGGTGAAAAACTGTTTTTT.

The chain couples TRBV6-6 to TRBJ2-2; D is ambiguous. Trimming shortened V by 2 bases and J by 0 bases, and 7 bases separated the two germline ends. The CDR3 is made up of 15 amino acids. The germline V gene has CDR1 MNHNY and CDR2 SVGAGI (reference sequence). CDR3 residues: CASSYVAANTGELFF. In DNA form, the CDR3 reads TGTGCCAGCAGTTACGTGGCGGCGAACACCGGGGAGCTGTTTTTT.

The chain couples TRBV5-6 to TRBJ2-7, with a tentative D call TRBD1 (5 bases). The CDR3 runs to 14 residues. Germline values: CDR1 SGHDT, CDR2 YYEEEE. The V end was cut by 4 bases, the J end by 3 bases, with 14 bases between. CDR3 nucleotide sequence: TGTGCCAGCAGCCAGCTGGGGCAAGGCTACGAGCAGTACTTC. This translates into CASSQLGQGYEQYF.

CDR3 nucleotides: TGTGCCAGCAGCCCTTGGGGCGGGAGTAGTATGGAAGCCAAGTACCAAGAGACCCAGTACTTC. Translation gives CASSPWGGSSMEAKYQETQYF. The chain uses TRBV14 and TRBJ2-5; TRBD2 matches at 7 bases. CDR3 size: 21 residues. In germline, CDR1 is SGHDN, CDR2 FVKESK. The V segment lost 4 bases and the J segment 0 bases; nucleotides outside the gene matches: 23.

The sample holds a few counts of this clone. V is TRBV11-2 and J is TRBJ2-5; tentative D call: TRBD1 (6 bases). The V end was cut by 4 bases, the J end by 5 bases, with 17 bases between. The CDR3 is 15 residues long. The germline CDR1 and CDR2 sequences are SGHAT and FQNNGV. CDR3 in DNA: TGTGCCAGCAGCTCTATACAGGGTATTGGGGAGACCCAGTACTTC. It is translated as CASSSIQGIGETQYF.

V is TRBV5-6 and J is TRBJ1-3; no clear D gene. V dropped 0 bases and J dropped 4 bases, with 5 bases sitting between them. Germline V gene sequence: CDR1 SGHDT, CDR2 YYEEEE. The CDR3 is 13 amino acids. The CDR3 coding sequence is TGTGCCAGCAGCTTGGGGCAGGGAAACACCATATATTTT. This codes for CASSLGQGNTIYF.

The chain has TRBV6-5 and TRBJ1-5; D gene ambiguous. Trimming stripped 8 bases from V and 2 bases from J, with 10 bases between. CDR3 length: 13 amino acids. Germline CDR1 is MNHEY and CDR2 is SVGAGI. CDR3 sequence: CASRRARNQPQHF. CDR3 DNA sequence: TGTGCCAGCCGGAGGGCGCGCAATCAGCCCCAGCATTTT.

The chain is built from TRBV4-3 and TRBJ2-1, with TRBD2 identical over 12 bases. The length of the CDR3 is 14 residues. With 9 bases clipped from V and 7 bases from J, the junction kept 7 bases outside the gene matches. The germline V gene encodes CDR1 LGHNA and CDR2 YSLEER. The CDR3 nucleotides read TGCGCCAGTTCTCTAGCGGGGGGGTGGAATGAGCAGTTCTTC. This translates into CASSLAGGWNEQFF.

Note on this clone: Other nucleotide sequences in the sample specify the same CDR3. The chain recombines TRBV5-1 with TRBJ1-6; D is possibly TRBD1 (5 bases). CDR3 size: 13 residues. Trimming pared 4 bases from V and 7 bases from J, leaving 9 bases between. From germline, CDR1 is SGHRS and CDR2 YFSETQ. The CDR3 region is CASSRDLNSPLHF. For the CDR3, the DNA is TGCGCCAGCAGCCGGGACCTGAATTCACCCCTCCACTTT.